This T cell receptor (beta chain) originates from a study of spatial heterogeneity in lung cancer. Background on the study: Donors were fewer than 90 untreated early-stage non-small cell lung cancer patients. PBMC collected at follow-up were sequenced when available, a median of roughly 25 months after resection.

TCR cDNA molecules were tagged individually, and each one carried a unique molecular identifier. One entry per CDR3 protein results from TCRdb running MiXCR on the 5' RACE reads. The data hold some 20,000 distinct CDR3 sequences, with around 9.6% observed a single time. With V trimmed by 4 bases and J by 2 bases, 6 bases remained unmatched. The germline gives CDR1 SNHLY, CDR2 FYNNEI. This CDR3 has 15 residues. Time point of the sample: blood at routine non-recurrence follow-up after resection. Whole RNA from tumor, nontumor lung or frozen PBMC was sequenced unsorted. This clonotype was counted many times.

This receptor was taken from a male donor with early-stage non-small cell lung cancer. This chain links TRBV2 with TRBJ2-5; 8 positions agree with TRBD2. This sample comprised PBMCs, obtained at follow-up. The CDR3 DNA reads as TGTGCCAGCAGTGCCCAGCGGGGGAGGCAAGAGACCCAGTACTTC. It translates to CASSAQRGRQETQYF.